The 10 T cell receptor beta chains presented below share a single source sample, sequenced in a study of spatial heterogeneity in lung cancer. Time point noted: sample taken at primary tumor resection. Tumor, nontumor lung or frozen PBMC supplied whole RNA, sequenced without sorting. MiXCR was run by TCRdb on the 5' RACE reads, yielding one entry per CDR3 protein. The sample has about 30,000 distinct CDR3 sequences, around 9.2% seen once; the top ten hold under 40%. The specimen comprised PBMCs, sampled at surgery. The origin of the receptors is a female donor with early-stage non-small cell lung cancer.

This clonotype has just one count. A read error is likely, as this CDR3 ends without the conserved phenylalanine or tryptophan. The CDR3 DNA reads TGTGCCAGCAGCGGCAGGGGGCTCGGAGCTGAAGCTTTCTAT. Its protein is CASSGRGLGAEAFY. The rearrangement joins TRBV6-1 to TRBJ1-1; 8 positions agree with TRBD1. V shed 6 bases and J 6 bases; nucleotides not matched to a gene: 9. Germline V gives CDR1 MNHNS, CDR2 SASEGT. CDR3 size: 14 residues.

This clonotype has ten or more counts. The V call is TRBV19, the J call TRBJ1-5; no definite D call. The CDR3 totals 12 residues. CDR1 and CDR2 from the germline V gene are LNHDA and SQIVND (reference sequence). V lost 5 bases and J 6 bases, leaving 8 bases between the germline ends. CDR3 amino acids: CASSPSIQPQHF. CDR3 nucleotides: TGTGCCAGTAGTCCCTCCATTCAGCCCCAGCATTTT.

This clonotype was observed a handful of times. The chain joins TRBV7-9 to TRBJ2-1; D remains unclear. The CDR3 spans 13 residues. Trimming cost V 8 bases and J 7 bases, with 15 bases left between them. CDR1 and CDR2 (germline): SEHNR, FQNEAQ (reference sequence). The CDR3 coding sequence is TGTGCCAGCCGAAGGGTCCTTGGGAATGAGCAGTTCTTC. Its protein product is CASRRVLGNEQFF.

This clonotype was seen many times. The V gene is TRBV5-1, the J gene TRBJ2-3; no clear D gene. V lost 4 bases, J lost 7 bases, and 7 bases lay in between. CDR1 and CDR2 (germline): SGHRS, YFSETQ. CDR3 length: 11 residues. CDR3 in amino acids: CASSLGHTQYF. The CDR3 DNA reads as TGCGCCAGCAGCCTTGGGCATACGCAGTATTTT. The variable domain in full, with the rest retrieved from reference TRBV5-1 and TRBJ2-3, is KAGVTQTPRYLIKTRGQQVTLSCSPISGHRSVSWYQQTPGQGLQFLFEYFSETQRNKGNFPGRFSGRQFSNSRSEMNVSTLELGDSALYLCASSLGHTQYFGPGTRLTVL.

This clonotype appeared many times. This chain connects TRBV23-1 to TRBJ2-7; 7 positions agree with TRBD1. TRBV23-1 qualifies as an ORF whose function is uncertain. CDR3 length equals 19 residues. V gave up 4 bases and J gave up 7 bases; unmatched junction bases: 25. CDR3 bases: TGCGCCAGCAGTCCACGTCTTGCCGGGACAGCTCAAACCTTTTGTGAGCAGTACGTC. Its protein product is CASSPRLAGTAQTFCEQYV.

This clonotype was seen many times. The chain links TRBV7-8 to TRBJ2-2; possibly TRBD2 for D (5 bases). The germline V gene has CDR1 SGHVS and CDR2 FQNEAQ. V lost 5 bases, J lost 4 bases, and 17 bases lay in between. This CDR3 is 16 amino acids long. In nucleotides, the CDR3 is TGTGCCAGCAGCGGGCGGACTCTCTCAGGCACCGGGGAGCTGTTTTTT. Translated, it gives CASSGRTLSGTGELFF.

This clonotype was detected many times. The genes are TRBV5-1 and TRBJ2-6; the match to TRBD1 covers 11 bases. With V trimmed by 0 bases and J by 0 bases, 11 bases remained unmatched. CDR1 and CDR2 (germline): SGHRS, YFSETQ. This CDR3 has 21 residues. The CDR3 loop is CASSLAQRTGGSNSGANVLTF. DNA for the CDR3: TGCGCCAGCAGCTTGGCCCAGAGGACAGGGGGCTCCAACTCTGGGGCCAACGTCCTGACTTTC.

This clonotype was found many times. The rearrangement uses TRBV5-1 and TRBJ2-7; D is unclear. Trimming removed 5 bases at V and 4 bases at J, with 13 bases between. Germline V CDR1 and CDR2: SGHRS, YFSETQ. CDR3 length: 13 amino acids. The CDR3 protein is CASRESSRYEQYF. CDR3 nucleotide sequence: TGCGCCAGCAGGGAATCCTCCCGATACGAGCAGTACTTC.

This clonotype was detected ten times or more. The chain employs TRBV7-9 and TRBJ2-1, with D unclear. This CDR3 has 15 amino acids. Germline V gives CDR1 SEHNR, CDR2 FQNEAQ (reference sequence). V dropped 6 bases and J dropped 0 bases, with 12 bases sitting between them. CDR3 region: CASSSGRRSYNEQFF. Written as DNA, the CDR3 is TGTGCCAGCAGTTCAGGACGGCGCTCCTACAATGAGCAGTTCTTC.

At least ten counts were recorded for this clonotype. The gene calls are TRBV18 and TRBJ2-2; no clear D gene. Looked up from germline, CDR1 is KGHSH and CDR2 is LQKENI. The CDR3 runs 15 residues. V shed 4 bases and J shed 1 base, with 10 bases lying between them. This CDR3 is CASSLPTRNTGELFF. The CDR3 DNA sequence: TGTGCCAGCTCACTCCCGACTCGGAACACCGGGGAGCTGTTTTTT.